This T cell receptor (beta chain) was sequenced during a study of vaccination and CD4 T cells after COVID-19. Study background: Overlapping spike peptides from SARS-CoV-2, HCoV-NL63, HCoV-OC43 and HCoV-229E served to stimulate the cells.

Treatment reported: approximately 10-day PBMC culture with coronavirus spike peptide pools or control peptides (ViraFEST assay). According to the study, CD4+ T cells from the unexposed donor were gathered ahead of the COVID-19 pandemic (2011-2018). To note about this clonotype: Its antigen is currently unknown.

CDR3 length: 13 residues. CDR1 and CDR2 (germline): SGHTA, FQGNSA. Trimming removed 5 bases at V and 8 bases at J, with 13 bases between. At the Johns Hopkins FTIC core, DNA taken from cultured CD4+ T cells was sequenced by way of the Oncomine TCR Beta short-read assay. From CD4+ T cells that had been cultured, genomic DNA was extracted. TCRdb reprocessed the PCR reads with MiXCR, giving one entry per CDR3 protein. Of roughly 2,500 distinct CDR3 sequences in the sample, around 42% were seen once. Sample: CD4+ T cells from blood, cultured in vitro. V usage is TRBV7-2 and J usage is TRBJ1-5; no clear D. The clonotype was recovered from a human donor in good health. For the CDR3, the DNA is TGTGCCAGCAGCCCCGCCACTATTGAGCCCCAGCATTTT. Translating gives CASSPATIEPQHF.